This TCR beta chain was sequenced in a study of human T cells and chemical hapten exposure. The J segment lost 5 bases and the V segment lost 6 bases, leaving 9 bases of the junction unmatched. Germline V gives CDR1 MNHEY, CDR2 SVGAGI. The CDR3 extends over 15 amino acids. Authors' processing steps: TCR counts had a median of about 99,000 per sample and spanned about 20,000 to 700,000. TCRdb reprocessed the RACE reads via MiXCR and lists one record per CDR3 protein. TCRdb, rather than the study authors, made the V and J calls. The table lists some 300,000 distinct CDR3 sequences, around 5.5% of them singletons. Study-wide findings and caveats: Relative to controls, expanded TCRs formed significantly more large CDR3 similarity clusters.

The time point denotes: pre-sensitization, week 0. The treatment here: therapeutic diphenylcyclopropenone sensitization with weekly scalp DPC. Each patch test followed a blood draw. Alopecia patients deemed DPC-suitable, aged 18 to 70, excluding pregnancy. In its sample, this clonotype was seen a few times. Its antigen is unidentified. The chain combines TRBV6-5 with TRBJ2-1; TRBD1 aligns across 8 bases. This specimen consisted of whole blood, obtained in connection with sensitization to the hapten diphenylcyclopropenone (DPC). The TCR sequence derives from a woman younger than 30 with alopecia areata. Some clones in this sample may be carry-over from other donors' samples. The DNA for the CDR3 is TGTGCCAGCAGGGGGACCGGGACAGGACACAATGAGCAGTTCTTC. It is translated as CASRGTGTGHNEQFF.